The clone carrying this T cell receptor (beta chain) was picked up many times. Its antigen remains unknown. The data were obtained in a study of T cells in Graves' hyperthyroidism and ophthalmopathy. Study-level results: Stable hyperthyroidism was separated from ophthalmopathy by a model based on 13 V-J features. Blood held most thyroid clonotypes expanded above 0.001 frequency.

Subjects with ophthalmopathy showed a Clinical Activity Score no lower than 3, a NOSPECS grade no lower than 4, and a duration shorter than 3 months. Uncontrolled infections, other autoimmune diseases, pregnancy or lactation led to exclusion of patients. TCR beta CDR3 regions were amplified from RNA transcripts. A set of HTBI primers served as the primers for a first-round RT-PCR of the TCR CDR3. A single record per CDR3 protein comes from TCRdb applying MiXCR to the multiplex PCR reads. The data contain about 600,000 distinct CDR3 sequences, more than 15% of them singletons. The clonotype originates from a woman between 40 and 55 years old with Graves' ophthalmopathy. Sequences were obtained from blood.

The CDR3 bases are TGCAGTGCTCCCAGGGGGACGAACACTGAAGCTTTCTTT. It codes for CSAPRGTNTEAFF. V gene TRBV20-1 combines with J gene TRBJ1-1; 7 nucleotides match TRBD1. The trim removed 5 bases at V and 1 base at J, leaving 4 bases unmatched. This CDR3 region has 13 residues. The germline gives CDR1 DFQATT, CDR2 SNEGSKA (reference sequence).